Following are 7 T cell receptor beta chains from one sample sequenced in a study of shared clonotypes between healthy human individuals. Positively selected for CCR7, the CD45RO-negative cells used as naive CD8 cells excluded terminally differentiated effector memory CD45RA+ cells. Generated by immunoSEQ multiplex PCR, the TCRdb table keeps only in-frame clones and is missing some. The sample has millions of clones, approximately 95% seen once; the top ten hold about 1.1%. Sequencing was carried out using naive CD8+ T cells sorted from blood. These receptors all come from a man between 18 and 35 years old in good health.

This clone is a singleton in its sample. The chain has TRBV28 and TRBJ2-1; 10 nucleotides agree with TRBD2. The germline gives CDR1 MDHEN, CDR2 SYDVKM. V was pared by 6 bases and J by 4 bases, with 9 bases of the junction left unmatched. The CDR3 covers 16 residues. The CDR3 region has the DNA TGTGCCAGCAGCCTACAGCGGGAGGGCGATTACAATGAGCAGTTCTTC. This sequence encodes CASSLQREGDYNEQFF.

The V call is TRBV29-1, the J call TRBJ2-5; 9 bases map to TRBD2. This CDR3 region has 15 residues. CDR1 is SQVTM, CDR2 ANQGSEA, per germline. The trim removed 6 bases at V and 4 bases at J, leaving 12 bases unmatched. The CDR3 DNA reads TGCAGCGTGACTAGCGGATATCCAGGGGGAGAGACCCAGTACTTC. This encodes CSVTSGYPGGETQYF.

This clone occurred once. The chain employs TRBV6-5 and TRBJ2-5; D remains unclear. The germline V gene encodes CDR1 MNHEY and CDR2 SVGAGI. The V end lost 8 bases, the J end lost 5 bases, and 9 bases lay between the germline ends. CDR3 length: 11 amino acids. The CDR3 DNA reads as TGTGCCAGCGGCCCCCGGGAGACCCAGTACTTC. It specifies CASGPRETQYF.

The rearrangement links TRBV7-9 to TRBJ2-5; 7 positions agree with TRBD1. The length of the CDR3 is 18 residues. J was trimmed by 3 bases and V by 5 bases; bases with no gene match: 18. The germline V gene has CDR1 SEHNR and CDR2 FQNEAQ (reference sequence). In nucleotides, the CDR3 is TGTGCCAGCAGCCACTCCCTAGAATCGGGACAGAGCAAAGAGACCCAGTACTTC. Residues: CASSHSLESGQSKETQYF. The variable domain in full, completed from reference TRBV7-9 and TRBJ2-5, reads DTGVSQNPRHKITKRGQNVTFRCDPISEHNRLYWYRQTLGQGPEFLTYFQNEAQLEKSRLLSDRFSAERPKGSFSTLEIQRTEQGDSAMYLCASSHSLESGQSKETQYFGPGTRLLVL.

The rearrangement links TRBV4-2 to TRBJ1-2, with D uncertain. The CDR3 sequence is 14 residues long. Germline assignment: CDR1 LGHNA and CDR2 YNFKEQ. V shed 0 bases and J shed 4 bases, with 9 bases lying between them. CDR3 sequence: CASSQERALYGYTF. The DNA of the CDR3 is TGTGCCAGCAGCCAAGAAAGGGCCCTCTATGGCTACACCTTC.

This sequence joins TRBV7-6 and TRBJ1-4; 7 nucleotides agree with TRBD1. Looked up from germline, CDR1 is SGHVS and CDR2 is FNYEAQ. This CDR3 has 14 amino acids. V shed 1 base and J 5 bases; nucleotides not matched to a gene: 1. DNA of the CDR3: TGTGCCAGCAGCTTAGGAGGGGGCAATGAAAAACTGTTTTTT. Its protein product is CASSLGGGNEKLFF.

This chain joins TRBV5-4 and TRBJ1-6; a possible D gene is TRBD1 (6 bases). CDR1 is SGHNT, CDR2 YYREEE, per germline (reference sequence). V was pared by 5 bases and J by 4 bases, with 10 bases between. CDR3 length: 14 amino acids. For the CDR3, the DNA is TGTGCCAGCAGTAGGGACACATATAATTCACCCCTCCACTTT. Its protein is CASSRDTYNSPLHF.